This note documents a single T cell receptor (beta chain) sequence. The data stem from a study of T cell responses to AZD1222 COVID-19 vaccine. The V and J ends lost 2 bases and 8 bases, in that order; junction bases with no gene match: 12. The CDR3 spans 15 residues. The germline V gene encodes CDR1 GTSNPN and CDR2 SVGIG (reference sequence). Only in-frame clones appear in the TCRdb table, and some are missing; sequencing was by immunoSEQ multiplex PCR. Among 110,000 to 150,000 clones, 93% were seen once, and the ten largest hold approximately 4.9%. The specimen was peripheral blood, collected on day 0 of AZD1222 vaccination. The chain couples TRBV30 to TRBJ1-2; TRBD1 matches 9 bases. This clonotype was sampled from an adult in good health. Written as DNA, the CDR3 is TGTGCCTGGAGTCTTATGGGACAGGGAATTTCCGGCTACACCTTC. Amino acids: CAWSLMGQGISGYTF.